This TCR beta chain derives from a study of blood T cell repertoires in COVID-19. J was trimmed by 5 bases and V by 2 bases; bases with no gene match: 7. Germline-derived CDR1 and CDR2 are SEHNR and FQNEAQ (reference sequence). The CDR3 extends over 16 amino acids. Libraries were prepared by immunoSEQ multiplex PCR; TCRdb keeps only in-frame clonotypes and omits some of them. The data contain about 420,000 clones, around 90% of them singletons. This clone has a single count. The sample comprised peripheral blood. The sequence derives from a man aged 18 to 30 with COVID-19, enrolled during active disease. The genes are TRBV7-9 and TRBJ1-5; 9 bases map to TRBD1. Here the CDR3 DNA reads TGTGCCAGCAGCTTAATCCCGGACAGGGGACATCAGCCCCAGCATTTT. It codes for CASSLIPDRGHQPQHF.